Given below is one TCR beta chain in context. The antigen it recognizes is unknown. No much larger clone is present one base from it, and per-base qualities are unavailable. The cohort comprised some 700 healthy bone marrow donors. Cohort members were all nominally healthy when sampled, although unrecorded immune exposures were likely present. The donor was CMV seronegative and belonged to the group of 350 to 400 seronegative cohort members. A peripheral blood sample was provided by each donor, and peripheral blood mononuclear cells were used for TCR beta sequencing. Genomic DNA extraction from the blood cell samples was performed with the Qiagen DNeasy Blood Extraction Kit. The sample is drawn from a study of cytomegalovirus exposure and HLA in healthy donors (dated by TCRdb to 2016 to 2017). Concerning the study at large: An earlier analysis of some 600 of the donors reported about 260 Gb of sequence data and about 120 million unique TCR beta sequences obtained from about 200 million T cells. About 280 gigabases of sequencing data and tens of millions of unique TCR sequences were included in an early release covering over 600 HLA-typed donors. Of the roughly 410 genotyped donors, approximately 80% were placed in the genetic ancestry cluster associated with self-reported Caucasian donors. The study aimed to test whether signatures of past pathogen exposure could be identified by cataloging public T cell receptors. Using immunosequencing, the study profiled T cell repertoires from roughly 650 subjects and related those repertoires to cytomegalovirus serostatus. Along with the roughly 610-subject first cohort, a separate validation cohort of over a hundred different subjects was used. The study combined high-throughput TCR immunosequencing, statistical association of individual TCRs with disease status, and machine learning to predict cytomegalovirus infection status. A later analysis re-examined previously published TCR beta repertoires from more than 650 donors and added high-resolution HLA genotyping to investigate patterns of TCR occurrence. In the later analysis, no new phenotypic data were used to find candidate immune exposures; instead, reliance was placed on TCR beta sequences and their occurrence across donors. To decide whether each TCR beta V gene segment behaved as functional or pseudogenic, an earlier analysis of nearly 600 of the donors relied on high-throughput TCR beta sequencing. Donor age, sex, ethnicity and CMV serostatus were compiled alongside the repertoire data. In a later genetic analysis, genome-wide SNP genotypes for about three fifths of the roughly 670 donors were used, and that subset was treated as a discovery cohort. All discovery cohort repertoires had been generated on a single sequencing platform. Class I and class II HLA loci were covered by the typing at four-digit resolution. Typing coverage varied by locus: roughly 620-630 donors for A, B, C, DRB1 and DQB1; roughly 560 for DQA1; about 590 for DPA1; some 470 for DPB1. Because of strong linkage in the cohort, a few DR-DQ haplotypes were treated as single units for association and clustering. Across roughly 420 genotyped donors of the cohort, an average of about 240,000 unique TCR beta nucleotide sequences per donor were sequenced, and approximately 19% of those sequences were non-productive.

The library was made by the immunoSEQ multiplex PCR assay. A mixture of 60 forward primers for TCR Vbeta segments and 13 reverse primers for TCR Jbeta segments was used in the multiplex PCR. A multiplex PCR assay on genomic DNA amplified the CDR3 region of rearranged TCR beta genes. The Illumina HiSeq System was used to sequence the amplified TCR beta libraries as 87-base-pair reads. The original methods were these. A later analysis tallied tens of millions of unique TCR beta chains across the 660 or so repertoires, and around 10 million of those chains were shared by two or more donors. Raw reads were error-corrected and collapsed into unique sequences with a nearest-neighbor algorithm that merged closely related sequences to remove PCR and sequencing errors. CDR3 sequences were aligned to IMGT reference sequences to assign V, D and J gene segments. For a sequence to be retained, at least a six-nucleotide match to both a V gene segment and a J gene segment was required. Rearrangements were classified as productive when the CDR3 lacked stop codons and remained in frame with V and J, and all other rearrangements were classified as non-productive. Following IMGT convention, CDR3 was defined as the stretch from the second conserved V-encoded cysteine up to the conserved J-encoded phenylalanine. The earlier analysis of approximately 590 of the donors excluded any sequence lacking an unambiguous match to a single V gene segment. In an earlier analysis of several hundred of the donors, V segments were called functional above 56.7% productive rearrangements and were called segregating when the between-donor standard deviation exceeded 5%. A statistical classification framework was built for diagnosing cytomegalovirus status from the catalog of TCR beta chain sequences. V and J gene assignment, in a later analysis, came from comparing TCR nucleotide sequences with IMGT/GENE-DB human TR gene sequences. A later analysis assigned CDR3 sequences and most-parsimonious VDJ recombination scenarios with the TCRdist pipeline. In a later analysis, each TCR beta chain was defined by its CDR3 amino acid sequence together with its V-gene family, and reads lacking a unique V-gene family were excluded. To address suspected cross-contamination and a sequencing artifact, a later analysis removed approximately 600 highly shared, low-generation-probability nucleotide sequences. In a later analysis, a clonal expansion index for each public chain was calculated from normalized within-repertoire ranks of inferred template counts. A later analysis computed generation probabilities with a VDJ recombination model fitted to out-of-frame rearrangements, and checked the results against IGoR. In a later analysis, TCR-TCR, TCR-HLA and TCR-CMV co-occurrence was scored with hypergeometric tests, and a repertoire-size bias correction was applied to TCR pairs. False discovery rates were estimated in a later analysis by permuting HLA or CMV assignments 20 times. A later analysis grouped co-occurring TCRs with DBSCAN, adding TCRdist sequence similarity when clustering within HLA-allele-positive subsets. Co-occurrence clustering excluded repertoires with fewer than 30,000 or more than 120,000 public chains, plus five with anomalous nucleotide sharing. Not all clones reach the TCRdb copy of this immuneACCESS table, which keeps in-frame sequences only. Checked studies attribute under half of the gap to unresolved V genes and leave the rest unexplained. The V and J calls and clone size come from that table; D and trimming were worked out from the DNA. Within this sample are 150,000 to 200,000 clones, with around 82% of them counted one time only. Under 2.5% of the sample is in the top ten clones.

Results and caveats for the whole study, not just this receptor: A few of the identified cytomegalovirus-associated TCR beta chains were confirmed in vitro to be specific for cytomegalovirus antigens. Assigning TCR associations to individual alleles was difficult when HLA alleles, especially DR and DQ, strongly co-occurred. An association between a missense DCLRE1C variant and V-gene and J-gene trimming of TCR beta chains was found in a later genetic analysis and replicated in an independent cohort. The presence/absence analyses assumed that sequencing depth was roughly uniform across donors, and that assumption may not be true. Compared with the approximately 670-donor mean, donors in an Asian-associated ancestry cluster had fewer N-insertions in productive TCRs, according to a later genetic analysis. HLA typing was unavailable for some donors at each locus, so association tests used only the typed subset. Most CMV-associated TCR beta chains appeared to be HLA-restricted in a later analysis, and the HLA associations seemed to be driven largely by CMV exposure. The study gave a list of 150 to 200 TCR beta chains associated with cytomegalovirus. Specific HLA alleles were associated with 15,000 to 20,000 TCR beta sequences at a false discovery rate of 0.05 in a later analysis. Because the 87-base-pair reads could not distinguish some IMGT-functional V segments, including TRBV6-2 and TRBV6-3, those segments were excluded. The sequencing pipeline was judged likely to have produced a cluster of highly shared sequence variants as a technical artifact. It was suggested by the authors that the approach could potentially be generalized to other disease states and immunological phenotypes. In a later analysis, the rate of TCR association differed among HLA loci, with DRB1 alleles having the most associated TCRs and HLA-C alleles having the fewest. Several of the top co-occurrence clusters appeared to be linked to parvovirus B19, influenza, CMV and Epstein-Barr virus, according to a later analysis. In an earlier analysis of approximately 600 of the donors, most TCR beta V segments were observed in productive rearrangements about 87% or about 30% of the time, broadly matching IMGT annotations. In both the original and validation cohorts, the classifier was reported to diagnose cytomegalovirus status with high specificity and sensitivity. A further reported finding was that TCR beta sequences accurately predicted the HLA-A and HLA-B alleles for most subjects in the first cohort. In this cohort, only TCR beta chains were sequenced, and detectable features were limited by the absence of alpha or paired-chain data. Because counts were too low, fewer than 20 rarely observed V segments, including chromosome 9 orphons, were excluded from the earlier analysis of 587 of the donors. In a later analysis, HLA-associated TCR beta chains showed more clonal expansion and lower generation probabilities than non-associated chains that were equally common. Immune exposure information for the cohort was limited to CMV serostatus. Correlated functional status among segregating V segments might reflect linkage disequilibrium, but an unknown experimental factor could not be ruled out. Most TCR sequences were observed very rarely across donors, whereas some public TCRs were present in many individuals.

The CDR3 runs 14 amino acids, cysteine and phenylalanine included. The only DNA kept is the CDR3, 42 bases in frame from the first base. Trimming accounts for 4 bases at V and 3 bases at J, while the number of junction bases matched to no gene is 3. Per the germline V gene, MGHRA is the CDR1 and YSYEKL is the CDR2. Recombination connected TRBV4-1 to TRBJ1-1, and TRBD1 matches 9 of the central bases. Source material: PBMCs. This TCR derives from a man in his sixties in good health and CMV-seronegative. The DNA sequence reads TGCGCCAGCAGCCTTAGACAGGGGGACACTGAAGCTTTCTTT. The resulting protein is CASSLRQGDTEAFF.